The present entry profiles one T cell receptor beta chain with its context. Time point reported: pre-treatment sample, taken before nivolumab and TIL therapy. This CDR3 spans 13 amino acids. This was the immunoSEQ v3 assay. Assay used: immunoSEQ multiplex PCR; TCRdb lists only in-frame clones, some missing. Among 30,000 to 45,000 clones listed, 73% were seen once. The sample belongs to a study of TIL therapy for anti-PD-1-resistant metastatic lung cancer. At the level of the study: Half of patients were current or former smokers.

This receptor was obtained from a person aged 25 to 85 with non-small cell lung cancer. The V call is TRBV21-1, the J call TRBJ2-7. TRBV21-1 represents a pseudogene. Sequenced material: blood, taken at baseline. CDR3 nucleotide sequence: TGTGCCTCCACAGACAGGCAGCGGGACGAGCAGTACTTC. This sequence encodes CASTDRQRDEQYF.